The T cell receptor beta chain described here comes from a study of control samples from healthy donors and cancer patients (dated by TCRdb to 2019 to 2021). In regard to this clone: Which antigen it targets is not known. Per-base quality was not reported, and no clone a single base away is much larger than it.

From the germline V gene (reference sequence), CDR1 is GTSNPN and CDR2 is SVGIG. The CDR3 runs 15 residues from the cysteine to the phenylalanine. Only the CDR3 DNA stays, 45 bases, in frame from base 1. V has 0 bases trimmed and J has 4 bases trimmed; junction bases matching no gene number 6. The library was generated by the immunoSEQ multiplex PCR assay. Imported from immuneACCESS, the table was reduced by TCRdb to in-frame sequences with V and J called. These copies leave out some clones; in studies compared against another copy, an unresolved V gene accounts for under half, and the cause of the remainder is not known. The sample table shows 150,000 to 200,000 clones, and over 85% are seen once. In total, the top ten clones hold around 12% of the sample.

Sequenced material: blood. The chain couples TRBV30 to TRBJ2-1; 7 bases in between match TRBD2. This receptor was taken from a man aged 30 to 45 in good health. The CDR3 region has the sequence CAWSVQSGIYNEQFF. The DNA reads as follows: TGTGCCTGGAGTGTACAAAGCGGGATTTACAATGAGCAGTTCTTC.